This TCR beta chain was observed in a study of response to subunit inactivated influenza vaccine. Study-level results: Authors suggested few new T cells are recruited by each seasonal influenza vaccination.

CDR1 and CDR2 (germline): LGHDT, YNNKEL (reference sequence). The V and J ends lost 1 base and 8 bases respectively, with 6 bases between them. This CDR3 region has 12 residues. In TCRdb, the RT-PCR reads were re-called with MiXCR into one record per CDR3 protein. The profile shows 700,000 to 800,000 distinct CDR3 sequences, around a sixth of them singletons. With regard to this clonotype: The antigen is unknown.

The clonotype originates from a middle-aged man who received an inactivated influenza vaccine. Sequencing used PBMCs from blood, obtained about 5 days after vaccination. This chain joins TRBV3-1 and TRBJ2-1; no clear D. The CDR3 DNA reads TGTGCCAGCAGCCAAGCCAACTATGAGCAGTTCTTC. This gives the protein CASSQANYEQFF.